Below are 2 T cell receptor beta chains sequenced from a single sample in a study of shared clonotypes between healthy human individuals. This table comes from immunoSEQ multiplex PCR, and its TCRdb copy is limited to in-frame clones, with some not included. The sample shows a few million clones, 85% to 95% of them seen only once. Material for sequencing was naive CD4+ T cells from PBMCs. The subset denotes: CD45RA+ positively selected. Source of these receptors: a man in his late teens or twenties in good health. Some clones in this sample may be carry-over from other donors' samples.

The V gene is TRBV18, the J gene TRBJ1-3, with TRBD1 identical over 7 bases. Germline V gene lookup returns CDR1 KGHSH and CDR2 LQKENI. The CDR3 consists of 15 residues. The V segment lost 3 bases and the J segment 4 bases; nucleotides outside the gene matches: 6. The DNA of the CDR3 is TGTGCCAGCTCACCCATCGGGACAGAGGGAAACACCATATATTTT. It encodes CASSPIGTEGNTIYF. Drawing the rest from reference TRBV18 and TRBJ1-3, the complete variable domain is NAGVMQNPRHLVRRRGQEARLRCSPMKGHSHVYWYRQLPEEGLKFMVYLQKENIIDESGMPKERFSAEFPKEGPSILRIQQVVRGDSAAYFCASSPIGTEGNTIYFGEGSWLTVV.

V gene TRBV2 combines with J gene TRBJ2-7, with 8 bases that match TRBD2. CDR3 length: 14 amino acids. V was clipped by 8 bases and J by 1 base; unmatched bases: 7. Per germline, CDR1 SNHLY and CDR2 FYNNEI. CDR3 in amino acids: CASGAGGQSYEQYF. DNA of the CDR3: TGTGCCAGCGGGGCGGGGGGTCAGTCCTACGAGCAGTACTTC.